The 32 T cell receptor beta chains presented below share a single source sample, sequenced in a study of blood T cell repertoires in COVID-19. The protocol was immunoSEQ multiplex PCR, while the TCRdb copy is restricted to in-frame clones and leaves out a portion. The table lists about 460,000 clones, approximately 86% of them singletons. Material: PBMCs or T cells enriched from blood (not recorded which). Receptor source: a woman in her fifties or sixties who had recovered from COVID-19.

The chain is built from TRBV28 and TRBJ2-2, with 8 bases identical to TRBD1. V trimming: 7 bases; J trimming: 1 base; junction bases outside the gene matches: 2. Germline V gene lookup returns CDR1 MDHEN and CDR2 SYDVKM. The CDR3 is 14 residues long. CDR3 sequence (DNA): TGTGCCAGCATTGACAGGGGGAACACCGGGGAGCTGTTTTTT. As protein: CASIDRGNTGELFF.

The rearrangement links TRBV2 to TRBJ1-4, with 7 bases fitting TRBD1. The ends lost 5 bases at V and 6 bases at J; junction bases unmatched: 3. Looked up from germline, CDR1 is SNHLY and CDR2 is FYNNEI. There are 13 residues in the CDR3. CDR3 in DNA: TGTGCCAGCAGTAGACAGGGATATGAAAAACTGTTTTTT. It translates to CASSRQGYEKLFF.

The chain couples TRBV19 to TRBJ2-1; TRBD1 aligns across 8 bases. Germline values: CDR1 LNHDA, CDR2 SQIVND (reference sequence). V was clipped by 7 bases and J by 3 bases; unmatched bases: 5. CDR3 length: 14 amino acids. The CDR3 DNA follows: TGTGCCAGTACCGCCGGACAGGGCTACAATGAGCAGTTCTTC. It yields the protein CASTAGQGYNEQFF.

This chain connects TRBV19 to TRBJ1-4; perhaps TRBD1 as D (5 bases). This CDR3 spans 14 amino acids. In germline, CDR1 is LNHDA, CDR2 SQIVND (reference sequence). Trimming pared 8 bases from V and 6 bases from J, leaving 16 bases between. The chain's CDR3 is CASSAGGAHEKLFF. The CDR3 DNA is TGTGCCAGTTCAGCGGGGGGAGCCCATGAAAAACTGTTTTTT. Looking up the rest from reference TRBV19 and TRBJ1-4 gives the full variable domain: DGGITQSPKYLFRKEGQNVTLSCEQNLNHDAMYWYRQDPGQGLRLIYYSQIVNDFQKGDIAEGYSVSREKKESFPLTVTSAQKNPTAFYLCASSAGGAHEKLFFGSGTQLSVL.

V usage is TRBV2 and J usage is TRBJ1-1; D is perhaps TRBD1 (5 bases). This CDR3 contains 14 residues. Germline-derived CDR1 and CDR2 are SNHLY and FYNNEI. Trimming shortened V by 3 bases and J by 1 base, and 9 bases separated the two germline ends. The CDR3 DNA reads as TGTGCCAGCAGTGAGGAGGGGACGAACACTGAAGCTTTCTTT. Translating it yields CASSEEGTNTEAFF.

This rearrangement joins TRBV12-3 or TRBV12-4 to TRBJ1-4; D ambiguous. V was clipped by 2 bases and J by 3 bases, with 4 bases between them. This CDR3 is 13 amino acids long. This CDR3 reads CASSLRANEKLFF. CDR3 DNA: TGTGCCAGCAGTTTACGGGCTAATGAAAAACTGTTTTTT.

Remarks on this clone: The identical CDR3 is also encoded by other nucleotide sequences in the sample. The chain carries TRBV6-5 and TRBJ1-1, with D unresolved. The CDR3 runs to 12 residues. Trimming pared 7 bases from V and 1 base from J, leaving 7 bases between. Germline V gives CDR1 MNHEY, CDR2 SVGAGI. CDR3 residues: CASTRGNTEAFF. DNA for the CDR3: TGTGCCAGCACCCGAGGGAACACTGAAGCTTTCTTT.

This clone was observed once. The CDR3 protein is CASSQEGTGVNQPQHF. In DNA form, the CDR3 reads TGCGCCAGCAGCCAAGAAGGGACAGGGGTCAATCAGCCCCAGCATTTT. This rearrangement joins TRBV4-1 to TRBJ1-5, with 10 bases identical to TRBD1. From germline, CDR1 is MGHRA and CDR2 YSYEKL. Germline trimming cut 0 bases from V and 3 bases from J; bases unmatched to any gene: 2. CDR3 length: 16 amino acids.

CDR3 sequence (DNA): TGTGCCAGCTTGGACAGATATAATTCACCCCTCCACTTT. It encodes CASLDRYNSPLHF. The chain carries TRBV2 and TRBJ1-6; D is possibly TRBD1 (6 bases). The V gene's germline CDR1 is SNHLY and CDR2 FYNNEI. The CDR3 consists of 13 residues. Trimming shortened V by 8 bases and J by 4 bases, and 9 bases separated the two germline ends.

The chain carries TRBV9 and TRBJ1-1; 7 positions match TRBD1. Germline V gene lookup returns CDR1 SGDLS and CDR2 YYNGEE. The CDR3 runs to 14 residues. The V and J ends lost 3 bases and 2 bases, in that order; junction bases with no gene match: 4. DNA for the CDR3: TGTGCCAGCAGCGGTACAGGGGCAAACACTGAAGCTTTCTTT. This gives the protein CASSGTGANTEAFF.

CDR3 in DNA: TGTGCCATCAGTGCTGGAAGGGGCCGGGACGAGCAGTACGTC. Encoded protein: CAISAGRGRDEQYV. V is TRBV10-3 and J is TRBJ2-7; a possible D gene is TRBD1 (5 bases). CDR1 and CDR2 from the germline V gene are ENHRY and SYGVKD. Trimming stripped 4 bases from V and 5 bases from J, with 15 bases between. This CDR3 contains 14 residues.

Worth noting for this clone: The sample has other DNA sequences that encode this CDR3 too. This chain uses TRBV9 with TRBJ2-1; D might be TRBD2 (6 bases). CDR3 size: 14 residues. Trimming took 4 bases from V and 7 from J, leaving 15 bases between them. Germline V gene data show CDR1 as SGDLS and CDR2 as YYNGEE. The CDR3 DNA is TGTGCCAGCAGCCAAGCGGGCAGGGTGAATGAGCAGTTCTTC. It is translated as CASSQAGRVNEQFF.

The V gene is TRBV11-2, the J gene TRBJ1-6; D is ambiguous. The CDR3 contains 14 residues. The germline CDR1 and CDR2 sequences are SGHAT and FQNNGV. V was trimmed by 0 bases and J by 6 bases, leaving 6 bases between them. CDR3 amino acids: CASSLDQVNSPLHF. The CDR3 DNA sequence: TGTGCCAGCAGCTTAGATCAGGTTAATTCACCCCTCCACTTT.

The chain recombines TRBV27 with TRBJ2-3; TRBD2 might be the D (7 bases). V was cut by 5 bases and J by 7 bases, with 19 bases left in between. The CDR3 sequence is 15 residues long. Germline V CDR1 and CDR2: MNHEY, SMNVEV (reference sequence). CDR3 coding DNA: TGTGCCAGCAGTCTTGGGGGGGCTAGGTGGAATACGCAGTATTTT. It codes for CASSLGGARWNTQYF.

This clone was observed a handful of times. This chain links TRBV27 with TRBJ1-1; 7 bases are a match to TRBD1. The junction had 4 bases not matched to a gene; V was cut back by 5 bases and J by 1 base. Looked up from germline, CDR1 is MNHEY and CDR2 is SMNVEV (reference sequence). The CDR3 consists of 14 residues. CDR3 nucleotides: TGTGCCAGCAGTGGAGGGACAGCGAACACTGAAGCTTTCTTT. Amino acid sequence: CASSGGTANTEAFF.

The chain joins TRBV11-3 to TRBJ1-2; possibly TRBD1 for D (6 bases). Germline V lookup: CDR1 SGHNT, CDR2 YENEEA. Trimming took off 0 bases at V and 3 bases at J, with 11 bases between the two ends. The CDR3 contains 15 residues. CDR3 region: CASSLDSHRDYGYTF. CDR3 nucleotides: TGTGCCAGCAGCTTAGATTCCCACAGGGACTATGGCTACACCTTC.

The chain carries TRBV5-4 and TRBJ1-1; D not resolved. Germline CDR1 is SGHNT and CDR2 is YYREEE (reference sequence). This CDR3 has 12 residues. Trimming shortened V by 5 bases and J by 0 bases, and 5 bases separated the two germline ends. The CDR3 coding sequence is TGTGCCAGCAGTCTAGTGAACACTGAAGCTTTCTTT. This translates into CASSLVNTEAFF.

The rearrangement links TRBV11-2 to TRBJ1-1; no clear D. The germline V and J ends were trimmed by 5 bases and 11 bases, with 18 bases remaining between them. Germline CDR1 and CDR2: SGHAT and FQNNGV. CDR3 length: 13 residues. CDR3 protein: CASSQRLALRAFF. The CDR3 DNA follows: TGTGCCAGCAGCCAAAGACTTGCCCTGAGGGCTTTCTTT.

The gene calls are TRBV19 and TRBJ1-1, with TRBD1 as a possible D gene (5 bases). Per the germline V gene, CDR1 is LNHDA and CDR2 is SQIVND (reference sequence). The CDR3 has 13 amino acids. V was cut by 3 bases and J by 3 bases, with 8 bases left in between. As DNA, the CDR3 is TGTGCCAGTAGTATGCAGGGTTACACTGAAGCTTTCTTT. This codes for CASSMQGYTEAFF.

The CDR3 sequence is CASSIIGGQPNSPLHF. CDR3 sequence (DNA): TGTGCCAGTAGTATCATTGGAGGACAGCCAAATTCACCCCTCCACTTT. The chain combines TRBV19 with TRBJ1-6; a weak D match, TRBD1 (6 bases). From germline, CDR1 is LNHDA and CDR2 SQIVND (reference sequence). Trimming took 3 bases from V and 7 from J, leaving 16 bases between them. The CDR3 runs 16 residues.

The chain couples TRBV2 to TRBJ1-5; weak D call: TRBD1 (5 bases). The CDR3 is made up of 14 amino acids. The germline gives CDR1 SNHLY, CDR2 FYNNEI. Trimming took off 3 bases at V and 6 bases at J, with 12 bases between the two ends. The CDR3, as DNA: TGTGCCAGCAGTGATGGGGGGTCTGGTCAGCCCCAGCATTTT. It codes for CASSDGGSGQPQHF.

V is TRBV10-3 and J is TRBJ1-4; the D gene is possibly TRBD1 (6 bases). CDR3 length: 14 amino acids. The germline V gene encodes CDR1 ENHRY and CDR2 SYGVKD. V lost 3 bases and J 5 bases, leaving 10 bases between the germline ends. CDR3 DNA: TGTGCCATCAGTGAATCAGGGACAAATGAAAAACTGTTTTTT. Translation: CAISESGTNEKLFF.

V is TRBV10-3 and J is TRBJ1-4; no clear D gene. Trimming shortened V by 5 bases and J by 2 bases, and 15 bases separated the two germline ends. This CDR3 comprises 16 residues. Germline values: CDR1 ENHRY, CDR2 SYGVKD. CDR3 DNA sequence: TGTGCCATCAGTCCAAAGGGAGGGCCCACTAATGAAAAACTGTTTTTT. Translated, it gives CAISPKGGPTNEKLFF.

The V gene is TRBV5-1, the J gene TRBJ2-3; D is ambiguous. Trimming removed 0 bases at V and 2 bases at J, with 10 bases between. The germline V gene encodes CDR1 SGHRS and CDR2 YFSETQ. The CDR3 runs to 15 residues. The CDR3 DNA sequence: TGCGCCAGCAGCTTGGTAGTCTACCCCACAGATACGCAGTATTTT. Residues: CASSLVVYPTDTQYF.

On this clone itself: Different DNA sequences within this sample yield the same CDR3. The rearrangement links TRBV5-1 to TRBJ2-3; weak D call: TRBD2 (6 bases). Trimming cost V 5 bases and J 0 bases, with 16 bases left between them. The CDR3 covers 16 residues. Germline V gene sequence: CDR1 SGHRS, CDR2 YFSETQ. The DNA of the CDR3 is TGCGCCAGCAGTCGCGGGACTTCCCCTAGCACAGATACGCAGTATTTT. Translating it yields CASSRGTSPSTDTQYF.

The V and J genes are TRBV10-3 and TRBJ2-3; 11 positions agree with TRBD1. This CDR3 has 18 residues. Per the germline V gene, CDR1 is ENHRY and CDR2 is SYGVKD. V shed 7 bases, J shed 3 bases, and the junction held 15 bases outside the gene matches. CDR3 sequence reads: CAINIPPGDRGGTDTQYF. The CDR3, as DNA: TGTGCCATCAACATCCCTCCGGGGGACAGGGGGGGGACAGATACGCAGTATTTT.

Here the CDR3 reads CASSFQGGEAFF. CDR3 DNA: TGTGCCAGCAGCTTCCAGGGGGGTGAAGCTTTCTTT. V gene TRBV3-1 (or the pseudogene TRBV3-2) combines with J gene TRBJ1-1; 7 bases line up with TRBD1. V dropped 5 bases and J dropped 7; count of bases not matched to a gene: 4. The germline gives CDR1 LGHDT, CDR2 YNNKEL (reference sequence). CDR3 length equals 12 residues.

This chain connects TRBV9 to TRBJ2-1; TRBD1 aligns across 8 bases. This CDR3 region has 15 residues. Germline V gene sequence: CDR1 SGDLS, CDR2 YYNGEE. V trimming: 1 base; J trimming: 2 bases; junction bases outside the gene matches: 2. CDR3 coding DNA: TGTGCCAGCAGCGTAACAGGGGGGCCCTACAATGAGCAGTTCTTC. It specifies CASSVTGGPYNEQFF.

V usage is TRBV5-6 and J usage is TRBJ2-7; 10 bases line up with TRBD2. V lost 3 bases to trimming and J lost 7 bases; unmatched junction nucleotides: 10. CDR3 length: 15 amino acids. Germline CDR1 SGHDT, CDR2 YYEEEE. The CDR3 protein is CASSSLSGGALEQYV. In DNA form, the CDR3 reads TGTGCCAGCAGCTCCCTAAGCGGGGGGGCGCTGGAGCAGTACGTC.

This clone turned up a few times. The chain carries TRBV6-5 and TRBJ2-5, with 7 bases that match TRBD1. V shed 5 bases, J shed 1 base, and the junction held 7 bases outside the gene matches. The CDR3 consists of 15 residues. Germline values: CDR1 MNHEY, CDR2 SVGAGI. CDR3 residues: CASSHFDRAQETQYF. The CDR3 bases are TGTGCCAGCAGTCACTTTGACAGGGCCCAAGAGACCCAGTACTTC.

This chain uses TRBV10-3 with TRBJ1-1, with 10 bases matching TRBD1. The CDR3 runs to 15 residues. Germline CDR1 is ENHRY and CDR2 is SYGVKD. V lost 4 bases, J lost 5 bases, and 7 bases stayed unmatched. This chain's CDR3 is CAISGDRGLDTEAFF. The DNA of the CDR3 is TGTGCCATCAGTGGTGACAGGGGGCTGGATACTGAAGCTTTCTTT.

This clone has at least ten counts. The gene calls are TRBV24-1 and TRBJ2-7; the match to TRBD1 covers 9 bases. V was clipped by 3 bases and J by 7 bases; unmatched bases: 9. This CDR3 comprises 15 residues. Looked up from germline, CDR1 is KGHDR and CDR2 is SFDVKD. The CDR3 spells CATSDPDRGAGEQYV. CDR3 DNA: TGTGCCACCAGTGATCCCGACAGGGGGGCAGGTGAGCAGTACGTC.